Listed below are T cell receptor beta chains from one sample, sequenced in a study of blood T cell repertoires in COVID-19. Method: immunoSEQ multiplex PCR; TCRdb's copy keeps in-frame clones and lacks some. The sample holds around 260,000 clones, over 80% seen once. The sequenced sample was peripheral blood. Every receptor here comes from a woman aged 40-49 years who had recovered from COVID-19. CDR3s include the opening cysteine and the closing phenylalanine or tryptophan. Each record gives: clone size, V gene, D gene, J gene, CDR3 DNA, CDR3 protein. A D gene is named only where the DNA matches it firmly. Size is omitted from some rows. Given values are once, few, many or a class for expanded clones.

>.|TRBV4-1|.|TRBJ2-1
TGCGCCAGCAGCCAAGGGGCGACCGAAAACCGCAATGAGCAGTTCTTC
CASSQGATENRNEQFF
>few|TRBV10-3|TRBD1|TRBJ1-6
TGTGCCATCAGTGAGCCCAGGACAGGGGGCAATTCACCCCTCCACTTT
CAISEPRTGGNSPLHF
>.|TRBV19|.|TRBJ2-7
TGTGCCAGTTTTGGGGGCCACGAGCAGTACTTC
CASFGGHEQYF
>.|TRBV7-2|TRBD2|TRBJ2-2
TGTGCCAGCAGGCTAGCGGGGGCCGCTTCGGCCGGGGAGCTGTTTTTT
CASRLAGAASAGELFF
>.|TRBV14|.|TRBJ2-5
TGTGCCAGCAGCCTACAACAATTCCAAGAGACCCAGTACTTC
CASSLQQFQETQYF
>.|TRBV7-9|TRBD1|TRBJ1-1
TGTGCCAGCAGCCCCGGACAGGGGGTATTCACTGAAGCTTTCTTT
CASSPGQGVFTEAFF
>.|TRBV7-9|.|TRBJ1-6
TGTGCCAGCAGCCAAAACAGCATATTAAATTCACCCCTCCACTTT
CASSQNSILNSPLHF
>.|TRBV29-1|TRBD1|TRBJ2-5
TGCAGCGTCCGGGACAGGGGTCGGCAAGAGACCCAGTACTTC
CSVRDRGRQETQYF
>.|TRBV11-2|TRBD1|TRBJ1-1
TGTGCCAGCAGCTTCCCGGGACAGGGGGCCACTGAAGCTTTCTTT
CASSFPGQGATEAFF
>.|TRBV2|TRBD1|TRBJ1-3
TGTGCCAGCAGTGCGGGACAGGCAGCCTCTGGAAACACCATATATTTT
CASSAGQAASGNTIYF
>.|TRBV5-1|.|TRBJ1-1
TGCGCCAGCAGCTGGGCCCCTGACGTCACTGAAGCTTTCTTT
CASSWAPDVTEAFF
>few|TRBV7-8|.|TRBJ1-2
TGTGCCAGCAGCTTAGACCAGCAGACAGCCGATAGCTATGGCTACACCTTC
CASSLDQQTADSYGYTF
>.|TRBV11-3|TRBD1|TRBJ1-1
TGTGCCAGCAGCTTCACAGGGGCGAACACTGAAGCTTTCTTT
CASSFTGANTEAFF
>.|TRBV2|TRBD1|TRBJ1-5
TGTGCCAGCAGTCTGGACAGGGGTCCGCCCCAGCATTTT
CASSLDRGPPQHF
>.|TRBV6-6|TRBD1|TRBJ1-2
TGTGCCAGCAGGCCAGGGGGCGGTAACTATGGCTACACCTTC
CASRPGGGNYGYTF
>.|TRBV6-6|TRBD2|TRBJ2-7
TGTGCCAGCACCCCCGCGACTAGCGGGATCTACGAGCAGTACTTC
CASTPATSGIYEQYF